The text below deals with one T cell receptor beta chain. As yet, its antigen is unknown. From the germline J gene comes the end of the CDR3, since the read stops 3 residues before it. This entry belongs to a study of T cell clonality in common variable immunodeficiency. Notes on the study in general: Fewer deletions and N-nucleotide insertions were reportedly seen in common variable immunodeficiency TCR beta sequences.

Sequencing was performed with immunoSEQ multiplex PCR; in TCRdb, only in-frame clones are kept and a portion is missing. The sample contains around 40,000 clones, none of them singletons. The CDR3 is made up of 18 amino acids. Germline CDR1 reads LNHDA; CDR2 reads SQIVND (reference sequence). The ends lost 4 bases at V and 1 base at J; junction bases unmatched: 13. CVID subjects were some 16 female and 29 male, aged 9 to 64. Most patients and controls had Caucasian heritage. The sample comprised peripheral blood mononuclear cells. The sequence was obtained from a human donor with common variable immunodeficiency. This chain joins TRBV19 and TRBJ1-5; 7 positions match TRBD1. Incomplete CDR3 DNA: TGTGCCAGTAGTACACCTTACTTCCGACAGGGAAGCAATCAGCCC. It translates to CASSTPYFRQGSNQP. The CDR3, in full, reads CASSTPYFRQGSNQPQHF.